Here is one T cell receptor (beta chain) with its context. Sequencing used immunoSEQ multiplex PCR; TCRdb keeps in-frame clones, though not all of them. The sample carries 250,000 to 300,000 clones, approximately 91% recorded once. The record originates from a study of blood T cell repertoires in COVID-19. The sequencing sample was made of PBMCs or T cells enriched from blood (not recorded which). The receptor comes from a woman aged 30 to 39 who had recovered from COVID-19.

CDR3 region: CASSPRGTGVGDTQYF. The CDR3 DNA follows: TGCGCCAGCAGCCCCCGCGGGACAGGGGTGGGGGATACGCAGTATTTT. J is TRBJ2-3 and V is TRBV5-1; 10 bases match TRBD1. This CDR3 comprises 16 residues. Germline-derived CDR1 and CDR2 are SGHRS and YFSETQ. The V and J ends lost 4 bases and 6 bases, in that order; junction bases with no gene match: 11.